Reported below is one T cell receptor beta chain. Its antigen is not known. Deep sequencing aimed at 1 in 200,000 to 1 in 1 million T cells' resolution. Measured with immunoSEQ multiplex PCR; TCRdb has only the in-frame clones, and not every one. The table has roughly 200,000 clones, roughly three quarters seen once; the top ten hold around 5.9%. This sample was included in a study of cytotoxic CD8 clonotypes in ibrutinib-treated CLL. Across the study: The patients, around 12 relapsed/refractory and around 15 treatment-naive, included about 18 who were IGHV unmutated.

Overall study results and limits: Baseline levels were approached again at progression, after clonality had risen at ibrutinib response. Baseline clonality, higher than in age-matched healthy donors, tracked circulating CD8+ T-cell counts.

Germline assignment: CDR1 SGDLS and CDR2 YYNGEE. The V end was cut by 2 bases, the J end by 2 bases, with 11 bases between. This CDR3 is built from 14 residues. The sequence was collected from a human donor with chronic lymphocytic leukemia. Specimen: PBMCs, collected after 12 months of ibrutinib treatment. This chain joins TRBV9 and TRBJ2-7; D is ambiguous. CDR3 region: CASSVGEIPYEQYF. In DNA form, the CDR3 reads TGTGCCAGCAGCGTCGGAGAAATCCCCTACGAGCAGTACTTC.